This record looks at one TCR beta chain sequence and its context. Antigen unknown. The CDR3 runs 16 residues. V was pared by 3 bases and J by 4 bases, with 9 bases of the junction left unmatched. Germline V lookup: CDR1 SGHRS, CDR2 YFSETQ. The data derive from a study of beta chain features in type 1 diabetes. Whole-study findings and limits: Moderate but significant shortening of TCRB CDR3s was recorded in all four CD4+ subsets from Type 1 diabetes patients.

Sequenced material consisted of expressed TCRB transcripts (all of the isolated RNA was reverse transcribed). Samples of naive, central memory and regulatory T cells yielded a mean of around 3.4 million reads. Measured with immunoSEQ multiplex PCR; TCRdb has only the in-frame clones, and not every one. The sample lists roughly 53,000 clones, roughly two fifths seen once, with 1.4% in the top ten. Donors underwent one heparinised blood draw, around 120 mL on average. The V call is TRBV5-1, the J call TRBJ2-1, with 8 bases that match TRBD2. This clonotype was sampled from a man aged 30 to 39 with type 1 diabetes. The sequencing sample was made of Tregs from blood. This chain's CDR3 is CASSSQGAGGYNEQFF. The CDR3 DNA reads TGCGCCAGCAGCTCGCAAGGGGCGGGGGGATACAATGAGCAGTTCTTC.